This T cell receptor (beta chain) came from a study of TET2 disruption in CD19-targeted CAR T cells (dated by TCRdb to 2016 to 2019). Background on the whole study: The number of samples was determined by the original clinical trial design and by which samples were available, and no additional inclusion criteria were applied.

Taken with the paper, the label for treatment or condition translates to: autologous CTL019 cells: CD19 CAR with 4-1BB and CD3 zeta domains. TCR zeta and 4-1BB costimulatory signaling domains were built into the CD19 CAR. T cells for CTL019 manufacturing were collected from peripheral blood by leukapheresis. The DNeasy Blood and Tissue Kit was used to extract genomic DNA from pre-infusion T cells, peripheral blood, or sorted post-infusion T cells. The immunoSEQ assay was used to perform TCR beta chain deep sequencing. Concerning the study's data processing: Clonotype frequencies were computed using only productive TCR beta rearrangements. This immuneACCESS table, as held by TCRdb, lists in-frame sequences with V and J called but not all clones. Of the missing ones, under half trace to an unresolved V gene in checked studies; the others have no known cause. D and trimming come from the DNA, and the V and J calls and clone size come from that table. The sample's own table lists about 25,000 clones. The ten biggest clones cover roughly 1.8% of the sample.

The germline V gene gives CDR1 as SGHRS and CDR2 as YFSETQ. Its CDR3 holds 14 amino acids, cysteine through phenylalanine. Sequencing covers 33 bases of the CDR3, shown here with the frame starting at base 1. Overall study results and their limits: Conclusions about the CAR T cells of the patient were based on extensive analysis of a single subject.

Turning to this clone: Its antigen is not yet known. The CDR3 end is not reached by the read, which stops 3 residues before it; the germline J gene fills it in.

The chain links TRBV5-1 with TRBJ2-3, with TRBD2 matching 15 junction bases. The sample was CD8- CAR+ T cells sorted from cultured blood T cells, taken for CD19 CAR T cell therapy. The cell subset or site label for this specimen denotes: CD8-negative CAR-positive T cells from the infusion product. The TCR sequence derives from a man between 65 and 85 years old with chronic lymphocytic leukemia. For the CDR3, the sequence is CASSSGLAGGTQYF. CDR3 DNA, as far as it was read: TGCGCCAGCAGCTCCGGACTAGCGGGGGGGACG.